These T cell receptor beta chains were read from a single sample in a study of T cells after yellow fever vaccination. One entry per CDR3 protein results from TCRdb running MiXCR on the 5' RACE reads. The table includes just under 600,000 distinct CDR3 sequences, around an eighth detected once. Here the sequenced sample was PBMCs, taken on the day of the yellow fever booster vaccination. The receptors were gathered from a man aged 25-40 years who received the YFV17D yellow fever vaccine. Both conserved end residues are part of each CDR3. The D gene is left open where the match is weak. Some rows mark clone size as missing; the rest say once, few, many or name a class of expanded clone.

CDR3 DNA	CDR3 protein	J gene	V gene	D gene	clone size
TGCGCCAGCAGCTTACAGGAAGACTCTGGGGCCAACGTCCTGACTTTC	CASSLQEDSGANVLTF	TRBJ2-6	TRBV5-1	.	.
TGTGCCAGCAGTGAATCCGGGATCCCAGGAACGGGGTTCACAGATACGCAGTATTTT	CASSESGIPGTGFTDTQYF	TRBJ2-3	TRBV25-1	.	.
TGTGCCACCAGCAGAGATCTGGGGGGGTTGAGCTCCTACAATGAGCAGTTCTTC	CATSRDLGGLSSYNEQFF	TRBJ2-1	TRBV15	TRBD2	.
TGCAGTGCACCACCCCAAAGCTCCTACAATGAGCAGTTCTTC	CSAPPQSSYNEQFF	TRBJ2-1	TRBV20-1	.	many
TGTGCCAGCAGCCAAGTACCCTCGGTACTAGCGGGAGGGCCCGACTCGAACACCGGGGAGCTGTTTTTT	CASSQVPSVLAGGPDSNTGELFF	TRBJ2-2	TRBV14	TRBD2	few
TGCGCCAGCAGCCCTTTTGGGGAGAGCTCCTACAATGAGCAGTTCTTC	CASSPFGESSYNEQFF	TRBJ2-1	TRBV5-1	.	.
TGCGCCAGCAGCTTGGCCCGTCTCTCGAAGGGGACGGATGAGCAGTTCTTC	CASSLARLSKGTDEQFF	TRBJ2-1	TRBV5-1	.	.
TGCGCCAGCAGTGAGTCTGTATCGGCTTCACCCCTCCACTTT	CASSESVSASPLHF	TRBJ1-6	TRBV10-1	.	.
TGCAGTGCTACCCTTTCGGGTGACGAGCAGTACTTC	CSATLSGDEQYF	TRBJ2-7	TRBV20-1	.	few
TGTGCCAGCACCCAGACCTCTGGAAACACCATATATTTT	CASTQTSGNTIYF	TRBJ1-3	TRBV12-3/TRBV12-4	.	.
TGCAGTGCTAGAGATTGGGGACTAGAACTCCACGAGCAGTACTTC	CSARDWGLELHEQYF	TRBJ2-7	TRBV20-1	TRBD2	few
TGTGCCAGCAGCTCCGGAGGAGCGGGAGCCCCGTTCTTC	CASSSGGAGAPFF	TRBJ2-1	TRBV7-2	TRBD2	few
TGCGCCAGCAGTGAGTCAACGGAGTTAGAGACCCAGTACTTC	CASSESTELETQYF	TRBJ2-5	TRBV10-1	.	few
TGTGCCAGCAGCCTCGGGACTAGCGGGGGCTTGTACTTC	CASSLGTSGGLYF	TRBJ2-7	TRBV3-1	TRBD2	few
TGTGCCAGCAGCTTAGCTGCCGCGGCAAATGAGCAGTTCTTC	CASSLAAAANEQFF	TRBJ2-1	TRBV7-2	.	.
TGCGCCAGCAGTTTTGATACTCTAAGGAAGAACACCGGGGAGCTGTTTTTT	CASSFDTLRKNTGELFF	TRBJ2-2	TRBV5-1	.	.
TGTGCCAGCAGGCAGGGGATCACTCCGAACACCGGGGAGCTGTTTTTT	CASRQGITPNTGELFF	TRBJ2-2	TRBV7-8	.	few
TGTGCCAGCAGCCAAGGGACTGCCGGGGACCACGAGCAGTACTTC	CASSQGTAGDHEQYF	TRBJ2-7	TRBV7-6	.	few
TGTGCCAGCAGCTCTCGGAGGTTTAGCACAGATACGCAGTATTTT	CASSSRRFSTDTQYF	TRBJ2-3	TRBV7-8	.	.
TGCGCCAGCAGCTTGGAACGGAACTATGGCTACACCTTC	CASSLERNYGYTF	TRBJ1-2	TRBV5-1	.	few
TGCAGTGCTTATGCAACAGGGGGAATGAACACTGAAGCTTTCTTT	CSAYATGGMNTEAFF	TRBJ1-1	TRBV20-1	TRBD1	.
TGCAGTGCTAGACAGGGCGTCTTCTCTGGGGCCAACGTCCTGACTTTC	CSARQGVFSGANVLTF	TRBJ2-6	TRBV20-1	.	.
TGTGCCAGCAGCCAGGAAGGGAGGTTGTACAATGAGCAGTTCTTC	CASSQEGRLYNEQFF	TRBJ2-1	TRBV3-1	.	.
TGTGCCAGCAGGATCGGACAATACTACGAGCAGTACTTC	CASRIGQYYEQYF	TRBJ2-7	TRBV6-6	.	.
TGTGCCAGCATCAATACCGGCGCCCTTTCCTACAATGAGCAGTTCTTC	CASINTGALSYNEQFF	TRBJ2-1	TRBV28	.	.
TGTGCCAGCAGACTGTCTTATACTAGGCCACAAGAGACCCAGTACTTC	CASRLSYTRPQETQYF	TRBJ2-5	TRBV6-1	.	.
TGCAGCGTCCGAGGGGGGGTAGCGGGCCCTCAAGAGACCCAGTACTTC	CSVRGGVAGPQETQYF	TRBJ2-5	TRBV29-1	.	.
TGTGCCACCTTAGACAGGGAAGAGACCCAGTACTTC	CATLDREETQYF	TRBJ2-5	TRBV7-9	TRBD1	few
TGTGCCAGCTCAGTTCCTTCGGGCCTTGAAGCTTTCTTT	CASSVPSGLEAFF	TRBJ1-1	TRBV18	.	few
TGCGCCAGCAGCTATGACAGGTTTAACACTGAAGCTTTCTTT	CASSYDRFNTEAFF	TRBJ1-1	TRBV5-1	.	.
TGTGCCAGCAGCTTAGAACCTAGCGGGGCCACAGATACGCAGTATTTT	CASSLEPSGATDTQYF	TRBJ2-3	TRBV11-2	TRBD2	many
TGTGCCAGCAGCTATAGCGGGAGCTCCGGGGAGCTGTTTTTT	CASSYSGSSGELFF	TRBJ2-2	TRBV7-2	TRBD2	.
TGTGCCAGCAGTGTGGAAAGGGGTAATGAAAAACTGTTTTTT	CASSVERGNEKLFF	TRBJ1-4	TRBV12-3/TRBV12-4	.	.
TGTGCCAGCACCGGGGACCCAAATGAGCAGTTCTTC	CASTGDPNEQFF	TRBJ2-1	TRBV28	.	.
TGCAGTGCCACCCTACAGGGTTGGTATGGCTACACCTTC	CSATLQGWYGYTF	TRBJ1-2	TRBV20-1	.	few
TGTGCCATCAGTGATGGCAATGAGCAGTTCTTC	CAISDGNEQFF	TRBJ2-1	TRBV10-3	.	.
TGTGCCAGCAGCCACTCGAATGAGCAGTTCTTC	CASSHSNEQFF	TRBJ2-1	TRBV5-4	.	many
TGTGCCAGCAGCTTAGTCGACTGGGTGGACAGGGGCTTGGGCTACACCTTC	CASSLVDWVDRGLGYTF	TRBJ1-2	TRBV11-2	TRBD1	few
TGCAGCGTTGAAGGGCAGGGACAGCAAGGTCCCGTCTACGAGCAGTACTTC	CSVEGQGQQGPVYEQYF	TRBJ2-7	TRBV29-1	TRBD1	many
TGCGCCAGCAGCCAAGACAGGGTCCAAGAGACCCAGTACTTC	CASSQDRVQETQYF	TRBJ2-5	TRBV4-3	.	.
TGTGCCAGCAGTTCACCAGGGGGCGAAGGCTATGGCTACACCTTC	CASSSPGGEGYGYTF	TRBJ1-2	TRBV12-3/TRBV12-4	TRBD1	few
TGTGCCAGCAGGTTCCTAGGGTATGAGCAGTTCTTC	CASRFLGYEQFF	TRBJ2-1	TRBV6-2/TRBV6-3	.	few
TGTGCCAGCAGCCCCGCGGCGGGAGTAGTCTATGAGCAGTTCTTC	CASSPAAGVVYEQFF	TRBJ2-1	TRBV7-3	TRBD2	many
TGTGCCAGCAGCCGGGGAGGGATGGAGACCCAGTACTTC	CASSRGGMETQYF	TRBJ2-5	TRBV7-2	TRBD2	many
TGCGCCAGCAGCCCCCCCAAGGACAGGGGGAGGGAGACCCAGTACTTC	CASSPPKDRGRETQYF	TRBJ2-5	TRBV5-1	TRBD1	few
TGTGCCAGCAGCGGGGGACCAACTAATGAAAAACTGTTTTTT	CASSGGPTNEKLFF	TRBJ1-4	TRBV12-3/TRBV12-4	.	.
TGTGCCAGCTGTCGGACCCAGGGGATCATGAACACTGAAGCTTTCTTT	CASCRTQGIMNTEAFF	TRBJ1-1	TRBV6-2/TRBV6-3	.	few
TGTGCCAGCAGGGGGCCGAAGACCCAGTACTTC	CASRGPKTQYF	TRBJ2-5	TRBV25-1	.	few
TGTGCCAGTAAGAACCGGGACGGTCTAAATGAGCAGTTCTTC	CASKNRDGLNEQFF	TRBJ2-1	TRBV19	.	.
TGTGCCAGCAGTCCCCGACTAGCGGGACTTCCCACTTCGCTGTTTTTT	CASSPRLAGLPTSLFF	TRBJ2-2	TRBV12-3/TRBV12-4	TRBD2	many
TGTGCCAGCAGCCTGGCGAGGTCCTATGGCTACACCTTC	CASSLARSYGYTF	TRBJ1-2	TRBV7-2	.	.
TGTGCCACCAGCGGAATCAGGGGTTCTGGAAACACCATATATTTT	CATSGIRGSGNTIYF	TRBJ1-3	TRBV15	.	few
TGTGCCAGCAGCTTTTCTCGCGGAGGAACCTACGAGCAGTACTTC	CASSFSRGGTYEQYF	TRBJ2-7	TRBV7-2	.	.
TGTGCCAGCAGCCGGGACACGGTCTACGAGCAGTACTTC	CASSRDTVYEQYF	TRBJ2-7	TRBV7-9	.	.
TGTGCCAGCAGCTTTTTGCTGCCGGAGTGGGCCTACGAGCAGTACTTC	CASSFLLPEWAYEQYF	TRBJ2-7	TRBV7-3	.	few
TGCGCCAGCAGTAAGACTAGCGGGGGAGAGGGCATTCAGTACTTC	CASSKTSGGEGIQYF	TRBJ2-4	TRBV5-1	TRBD2	few
TGTGCCAGCAGTTTATTGGACAGACCACATCAGCCCCAGCATTTT	CASSLLDRPHQPQHF	TRBJ1-5	TRBV6-2/TRBV6-3	.	few
TGTGCCAGCACTCGCCCATACGAGCAGTACTTC	CASTRPYEQYF	TRBJ2-7	TRBV21-1	.	.
TGTGCCAGCAGCTTGGGGGAGAAGAACACTGAAGCTTTCTTT	CASSLGEKNTEAFF	TRBJ1-1	TRBV7-8	.	few